This TCR beta chain was captured by sequencing in a study of cytomegalovirus exposure and HLA in healthy donors. General observations from the study: Association of fewer than 20,000 TCR beta sequences with HLA alleles was found at 0.05 false discovery rate in a later analysis.

This clone was observed a single time. Its specificity is unknown. In the PCR, 60 Vbeta and 13 Jbeta primers were used. Sequencing was performed with immunoSEQ multiplex PCR; in TCRdb, only in-frame clones are kept and a portion is missing. Among under 120,000 clones, 74% were seen once, and the ten largest hold about 2.8%. The trim removed 2 bases at V and 7 bases at J, leaving 5 bases unmatched. This CDR3 comprises 14 residues. Germline CDR1 and CDR2: SGHRS and YFSETQ. The sequenced sample was PBMCs. V and J are TRBV5-1 and TRBJ1-4, with 7 bases aligning to TRBD1. The TCR comes from a man aged 50 or older in good health and CMV-seropositive. The CDR3 DNA sequence: TGCGCCAGCAGCTTTACAGGGGACCTTGAAAAACTGTTTTTT. Protein sequence: CASSFTGDLEKLFF.